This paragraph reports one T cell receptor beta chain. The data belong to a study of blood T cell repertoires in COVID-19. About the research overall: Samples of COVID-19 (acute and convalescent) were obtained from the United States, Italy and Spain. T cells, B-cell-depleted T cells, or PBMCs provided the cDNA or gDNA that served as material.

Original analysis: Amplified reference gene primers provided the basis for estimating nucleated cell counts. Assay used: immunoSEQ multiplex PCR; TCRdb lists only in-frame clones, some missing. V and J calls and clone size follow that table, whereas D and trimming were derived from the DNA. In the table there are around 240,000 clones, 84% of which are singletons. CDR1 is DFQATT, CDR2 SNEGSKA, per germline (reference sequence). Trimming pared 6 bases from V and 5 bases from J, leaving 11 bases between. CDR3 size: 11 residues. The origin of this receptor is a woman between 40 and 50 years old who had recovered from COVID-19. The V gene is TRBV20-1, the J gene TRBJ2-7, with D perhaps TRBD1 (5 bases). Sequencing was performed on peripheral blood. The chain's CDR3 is CSAQTVHEQYF. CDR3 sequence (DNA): TGCAGTGCCCAGACAGTCCACGAGCAGTACTTC.